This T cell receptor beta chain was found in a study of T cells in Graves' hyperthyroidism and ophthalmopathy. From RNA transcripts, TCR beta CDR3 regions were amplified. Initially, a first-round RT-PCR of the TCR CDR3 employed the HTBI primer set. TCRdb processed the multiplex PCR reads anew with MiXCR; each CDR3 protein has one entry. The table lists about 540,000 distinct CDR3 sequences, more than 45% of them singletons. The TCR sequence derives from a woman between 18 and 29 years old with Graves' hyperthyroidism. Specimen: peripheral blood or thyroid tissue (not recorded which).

This CDR3 is CASISWGGKNTEAFF. The CDR3, as DNA: TGTGCCAGCATCTCATGGGGGGGAAAGAACACTGAAGCTTTCTTT. The gene calls are TRBV3-1 and TRBJ1-1; possibly TRBD1 for D (5 bases). Trimming shortened V by 7 bases and J by 1 base, and 16 bases separated the two germline ends. This CDR3 has 15 residues. CDR1 is LGHDT and CDR2 is YNNKEL in the germline V gene (reference sequence).